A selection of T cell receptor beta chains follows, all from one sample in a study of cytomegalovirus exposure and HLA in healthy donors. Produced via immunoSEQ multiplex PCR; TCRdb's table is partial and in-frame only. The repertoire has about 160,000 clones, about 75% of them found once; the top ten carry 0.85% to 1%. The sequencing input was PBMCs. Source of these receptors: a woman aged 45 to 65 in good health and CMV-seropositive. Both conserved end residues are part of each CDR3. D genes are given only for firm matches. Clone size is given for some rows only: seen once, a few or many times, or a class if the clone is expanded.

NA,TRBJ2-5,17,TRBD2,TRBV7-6,CASSPGGGRGAQETQYF,TGTGCCAGCAGCCCGGGTGGCGGGAGAGGGGCACAAGAGACCCAGTACTTC
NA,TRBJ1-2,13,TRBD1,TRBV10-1,CASSPDRNYGYTF,TGCGCCAGCAGTCCGGACAGGAACTATGGCTACACCTTC
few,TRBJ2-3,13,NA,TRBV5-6,CASSRQGTDTQYF,TGTGCCAGCAGTAGGCAGGGCACAGATACGCAGTATTTT
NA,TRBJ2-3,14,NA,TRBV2,CASTGLTSTDTQYF,TGTGCCAGCACCGGACTCACTAGCACAGATACGCAGTATTTT
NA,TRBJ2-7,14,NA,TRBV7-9,CASSSTAISYEQYF,TGTGCCAGCAGCTCTACAGCAATCTCCTACGAGCAGTACTTC
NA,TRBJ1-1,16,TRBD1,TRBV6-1,CASSEGTGQGYTEAFF,TGTGCCAGCAGTGAAGGTACGGGACAGGGATATACTGAAGCTTTCTTT
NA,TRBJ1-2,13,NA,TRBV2,CASSESGVYGYTF,TGTGCCAGCAGTGAATCAGGCGTCTATGGCTACACCTTC
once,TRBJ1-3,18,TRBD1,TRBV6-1,CASSGRTGEIPSGNTIYF,TGTGCCAGCAGTGGCCGGACAGGGGAGATTCCATCTGGAAACACCATATATTTT
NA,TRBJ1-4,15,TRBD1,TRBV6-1,CASSSPGTGQEKLFF,TGTGCCAGCAGTTCGCCCGGGACAGGGCAAGAAAAACTGTTTTTT
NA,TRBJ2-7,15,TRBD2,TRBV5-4,CASSLSVAGTDEQYF,TGTGCCAGCAGCTTGTCTGTAGCGGGAACAGACGAGCAGTACTTC
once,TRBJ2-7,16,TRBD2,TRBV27,CASSLASGGAVYEQYF,TGTGCCAGCAGTTTGGCTAGCGGGGGGGCCGTCTACGAGCAGTACTTC
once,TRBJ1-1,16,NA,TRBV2,CASSEARGSWNTEAFF,TGTGCCAGCAGTGAAGCCAGGGGATCGTGGAACACTGAAGCTTTCTTT
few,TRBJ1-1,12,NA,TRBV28,CASSVGGTEAFF,TGTGCCAGCAGTGTAGGGGGAACTGAAGCTTTCTTT
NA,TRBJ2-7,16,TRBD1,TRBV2,CASSNTWGTGVHEQYF,TGTGCCAGCAGTAATACCTGGGGGACAGGGGTCCACGAGCAGTACTTC
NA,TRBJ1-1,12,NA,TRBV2,CASSVTETEAFF,TGTGCCAGCAGCGTGACAGAGACTGAAGCTTTCTTT
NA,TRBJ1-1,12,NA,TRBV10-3,CAISGPYTEAFF,TGTGCCATCAGCGGTCCATACACTGAAGCTTTCTTT
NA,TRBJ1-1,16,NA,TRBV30,CAWSAIGQFLNTEAFF,TGTGCCTGGAGTGCTATCGGACAGTTCTTGAACACTGAAGCTTTCTTT
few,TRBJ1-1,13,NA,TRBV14,CASSQENVDSAFF,TGTGCCAGCAGCCAAGAGAACGTAGATTCCGCTTTCTTT
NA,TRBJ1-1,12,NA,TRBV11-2,CASSLSYTEAFF,TGTGCCAGCAGCCTTTCCTACACTGAAGCTTTCTTT
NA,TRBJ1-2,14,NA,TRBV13,CASSSLRVNYGYTF,TGTGCCAGCAGCTCCCTCAGGGTAAACTATGGCTACACCTTC
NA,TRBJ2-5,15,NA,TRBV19,CASSRTGGLQETQYF,TGTGCCAGTAGCCGGACGGGGGGCCTCCAAGAGACCCAGTACTTC
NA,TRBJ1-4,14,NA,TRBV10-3,CASQRGSTNEKLFF,TGTGCCTCCCAAAGGGGTTCGACTAATGAAAAACTGTTTTTT
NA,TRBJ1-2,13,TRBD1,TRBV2,CASRGGRGIGYTF,TGTGCCAGCAGAGGGGGCAGGGGGATTGGCTACACCTTC
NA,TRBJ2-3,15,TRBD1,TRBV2,CASTRDRGNLDTQYF,TGTGCCAGCACCAGGGACAGGGGGAATTTGGATACGCAGTATTTT
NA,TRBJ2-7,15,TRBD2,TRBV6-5,CASSLTSGRTYEQYF,TGTGCCAGCAGCCTGACTAGCGGGAGAACCTACGAGCAGTACTTC
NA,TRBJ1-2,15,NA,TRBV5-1,CASSLEWGAVNGYTF,TGCGCCAGCAGCTTGGAATGGGGCGCAGTAAATGGCTACACCTTC
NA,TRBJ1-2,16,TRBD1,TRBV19,CASSMGQGAGVYGYTF,TGTGCCAGTAGTATGGGACAGGGGGCTGGAGTCTATGGCTACACCTTC
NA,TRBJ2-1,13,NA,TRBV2,CASSEEASGEQFF,TGTGCCAGCAGTGAAGAGGCTAGTGGTGAGCAGTTCTTC
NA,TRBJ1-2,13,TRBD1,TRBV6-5,CASSYSDRDGYTF,TGTGCCAGCAGTTACTCGGACAGGGATGGCTACACCTTC
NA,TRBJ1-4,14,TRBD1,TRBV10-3,CAISPGQGNEKLFF,TGTGCCATCAGTCCGGGACAGGGTAATGAAAAACTGTTTTTT
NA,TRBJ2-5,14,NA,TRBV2,CASSELRGGETQYF,TGTGCCAGCAGTGAACTCCGAGGGGGTGAGACCCAGTACTTC
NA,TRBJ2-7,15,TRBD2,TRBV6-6,CASSYSAGGPDEQYF,TGTGCCAGCAGTTACTCGGCGGGAGGGCCGGACGAGCAGTACTTC
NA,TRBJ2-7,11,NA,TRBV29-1,CSVGMSYEQYF,TGCAGCGTTGGTATGTCCTACGAGCAGTACTTC
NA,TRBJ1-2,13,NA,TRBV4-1,CASSPYHGYGYTF,TGCGCCAGCAGCCCCTACCACGGCTATGGCTACACCTTC
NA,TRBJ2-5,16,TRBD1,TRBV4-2,CASSQDFTGGRETQYF,TGTGCCAGCAGCCAGGACTTTACAGGGGGCCGAGAGACCCAGTACTTC
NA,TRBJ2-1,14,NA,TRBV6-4,CASSDLGRLVEQFF,TGTGCCAGCAGTGACTTAGGGAGGTTAGTTGAGCAGTTCTTC
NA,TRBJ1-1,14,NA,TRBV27,CASSFGGVNTEAFF,TGTGCCAGCAGTTTTGGGGGGGTGAACACTGAAGCTTTCTTT
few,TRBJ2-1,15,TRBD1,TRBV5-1,CASSPDRVSYNEQFF,TGCGCCAGCAGCCCCGACAGGGTTTCCTACAATGAGCAGTTCTTC
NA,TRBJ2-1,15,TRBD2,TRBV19,CASSPQWTRNNEQFF,TGTGCCAGTAGTCCTCAGTGGACTAGAAACAATGAGCAGTTCTTC
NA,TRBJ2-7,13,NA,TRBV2,CASAEIQGAEQYF,TGTGCCAGCGCCGAGATACAGGGAGCCGAGCAGTACTTC
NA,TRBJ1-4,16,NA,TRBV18,CASSPYSGATNEKLFF,TGTGCCAGCTCACCGTATTCAGGGGCCACTAATGAAAAACTGTTTTTT
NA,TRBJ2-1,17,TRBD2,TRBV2,CASSRTSGSYAYNEQFF,TGTGCCAGCAGCAGGACTAGCGGGAGCTACGCCTACAATGAGCAGTTCTTC
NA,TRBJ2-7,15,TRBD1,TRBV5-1,CASSSRTGVINEQYF,TGCGCCAGCAGCTCTAGGACAGGGGTCATAAACGAGCAGTACTTC
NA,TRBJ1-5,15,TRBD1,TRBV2,CASSPDRDSLQPQHF,TGTGCCAGCAGCCCGGACAGGGACTCCCTTCAGCCCCAGCATTTT
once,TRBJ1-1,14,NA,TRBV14,CASSQDFRGGRAFF,TGTGCCAGCAGCCAAGATTTCAGGGGCGGTCGAGCTTTCTTT
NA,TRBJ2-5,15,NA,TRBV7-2,CASSGGGGSQETQYF,TGTGCCAGCAGCGGGGGGGGCGGGAGCCAAGAGACCCAGTACTTC
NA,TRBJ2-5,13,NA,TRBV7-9,CASSWEVSETQYF,TGTGCCAGCAGCTGGGAGGTGTCGGAGACCCAGTACTTC
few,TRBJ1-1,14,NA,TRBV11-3,CASSLAGEYTEAFF,TGTGCCAGCAGCTTAGCTGGGGAGTACACTGAAGCTTTCTTT
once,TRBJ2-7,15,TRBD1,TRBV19,CASSAPGQGIHEQYF,TGTGCCAGTAGTGCTCCGGGACAGGGAATCCACGAGCAGTACTTC
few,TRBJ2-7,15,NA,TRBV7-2,CASSLDYFGPYEQYF,TGTGCCAGCAGCCTCGACTACTTTGGGCCCTACGAGCAGTACTTC
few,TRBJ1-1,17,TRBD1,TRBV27,CASSAIGTGGADTEAFF,TGTGCCAGCAGTGCAATCGGGACAGGGGGCGCGGACACTGAAGCTTTCTTT
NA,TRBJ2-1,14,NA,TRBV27,CASRYRGGYNEQFF,TGTGCCAGCAGATACAGGGGAGGTTACAATGAGCAGTTCTTC
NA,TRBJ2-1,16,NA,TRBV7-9,CASSLVYLGAYNEQFF,TGTGCCAGCAGCTTAGTTTACTTGGGAGCCTACAATGAGCAGTTCTTC